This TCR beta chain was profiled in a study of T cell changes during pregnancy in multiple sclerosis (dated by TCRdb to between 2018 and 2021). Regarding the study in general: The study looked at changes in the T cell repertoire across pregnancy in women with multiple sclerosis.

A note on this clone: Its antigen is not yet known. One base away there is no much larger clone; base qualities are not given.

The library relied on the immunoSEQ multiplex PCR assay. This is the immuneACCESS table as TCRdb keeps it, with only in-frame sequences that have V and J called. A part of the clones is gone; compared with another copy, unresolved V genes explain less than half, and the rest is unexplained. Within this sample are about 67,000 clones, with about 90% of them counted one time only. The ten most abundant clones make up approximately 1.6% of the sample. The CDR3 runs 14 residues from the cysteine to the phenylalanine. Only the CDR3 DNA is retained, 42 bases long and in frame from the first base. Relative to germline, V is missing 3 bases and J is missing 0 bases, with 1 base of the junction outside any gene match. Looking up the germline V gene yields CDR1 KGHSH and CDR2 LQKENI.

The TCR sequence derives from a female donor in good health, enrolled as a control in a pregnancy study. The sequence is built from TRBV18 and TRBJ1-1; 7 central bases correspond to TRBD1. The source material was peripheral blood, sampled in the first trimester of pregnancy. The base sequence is TGTGCCAGCTCACCGGACAGGATGAACACTGAAGCTTTCTTT. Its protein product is CASSPDRMNTEAFF.